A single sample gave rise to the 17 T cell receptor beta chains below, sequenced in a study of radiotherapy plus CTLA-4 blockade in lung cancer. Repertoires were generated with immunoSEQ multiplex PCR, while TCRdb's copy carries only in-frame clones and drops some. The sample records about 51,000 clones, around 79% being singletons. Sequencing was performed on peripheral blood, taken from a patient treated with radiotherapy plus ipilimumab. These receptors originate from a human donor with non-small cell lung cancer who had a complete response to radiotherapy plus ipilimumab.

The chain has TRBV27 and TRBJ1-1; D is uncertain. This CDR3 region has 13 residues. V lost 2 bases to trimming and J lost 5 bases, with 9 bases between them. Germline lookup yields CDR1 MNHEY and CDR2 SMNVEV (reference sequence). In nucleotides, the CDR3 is TGTGCCAGCAGTTTAATCCTCGGTACTGAAGCTTTCTTT. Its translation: CASSLILGTEAFF.

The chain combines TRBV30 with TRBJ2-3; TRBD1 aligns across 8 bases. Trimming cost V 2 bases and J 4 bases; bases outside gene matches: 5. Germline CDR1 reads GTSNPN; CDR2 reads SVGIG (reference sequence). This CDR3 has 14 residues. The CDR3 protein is CAWSRTGSADTQYF. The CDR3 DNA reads TGTGCCTGGAGTCGGACAGGGAGTGCAGATACGCAGTATTTT. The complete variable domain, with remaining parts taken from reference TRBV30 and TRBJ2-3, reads SQTIHQWPATLVQPVGSPLSLECTVEGTSNPNLYWYRQAAGRGLQLLFYSVGIGQISSEVPQNLSASRPQDRQFILSSKKLLLSDSGFYLCAWSRTGSADTQYFGPGTRLTVL.

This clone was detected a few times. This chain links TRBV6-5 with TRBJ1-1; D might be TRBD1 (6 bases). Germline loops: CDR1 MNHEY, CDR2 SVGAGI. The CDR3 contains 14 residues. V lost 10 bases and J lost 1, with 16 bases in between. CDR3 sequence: CAKKSGVENTEAFF. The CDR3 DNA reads TGTGCCAAAAAATCAGGGGTGGAGAACACTGAAGCTTTCTTT.

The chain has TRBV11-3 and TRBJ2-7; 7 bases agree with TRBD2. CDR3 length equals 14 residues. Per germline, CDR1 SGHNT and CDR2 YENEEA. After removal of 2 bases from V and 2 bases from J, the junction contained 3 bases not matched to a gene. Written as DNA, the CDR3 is TGTGCCAGCAGCTTAAACGGGAGGACCTACGAGCAGTACGTC. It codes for CASSLNGRTYEQYV.

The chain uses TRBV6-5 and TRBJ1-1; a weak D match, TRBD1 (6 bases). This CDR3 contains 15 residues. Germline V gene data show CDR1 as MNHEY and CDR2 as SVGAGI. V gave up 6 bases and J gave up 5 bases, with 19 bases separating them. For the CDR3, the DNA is TGTGCCAGCAGCACCCGGACAGCCGGTGGAACTGAAGCTTTCTTT. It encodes CASSTRTAGGTEAFF.

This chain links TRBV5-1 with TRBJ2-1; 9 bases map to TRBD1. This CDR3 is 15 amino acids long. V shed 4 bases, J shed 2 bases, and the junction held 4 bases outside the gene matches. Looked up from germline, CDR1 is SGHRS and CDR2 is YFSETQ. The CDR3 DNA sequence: TGCGCCAGCAGCCCGGGACAGGGCGCCTACAATGAGCAGTTCTTC. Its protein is CASSPGQGAYNEQFF.

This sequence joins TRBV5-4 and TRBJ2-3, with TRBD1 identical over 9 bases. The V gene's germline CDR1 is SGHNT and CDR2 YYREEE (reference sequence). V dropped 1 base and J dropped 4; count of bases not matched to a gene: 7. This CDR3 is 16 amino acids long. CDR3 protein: CASSLNRGRFADTQYF. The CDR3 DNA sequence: TGTGCCAGCAGCTTGAACAGGGGGCGCTTCGCAGATACGCAGTATTTT.

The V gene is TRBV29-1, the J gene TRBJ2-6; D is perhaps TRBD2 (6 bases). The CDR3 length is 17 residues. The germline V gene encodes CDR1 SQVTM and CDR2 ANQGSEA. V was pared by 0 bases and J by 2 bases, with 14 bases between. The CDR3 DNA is TGCAGCGTTGAAGATCGGGGGACGGAGGCTGGGGCCAACGTCCTGACTTTC. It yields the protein CSVEDRGTEAGANVLTF.

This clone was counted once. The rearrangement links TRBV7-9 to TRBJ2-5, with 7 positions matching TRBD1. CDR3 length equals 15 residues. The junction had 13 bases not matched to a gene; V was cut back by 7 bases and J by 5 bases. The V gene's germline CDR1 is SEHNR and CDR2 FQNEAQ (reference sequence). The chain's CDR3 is CASTPGWQGDETQYF. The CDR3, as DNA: TGTGCCAGCACCCCGGGATGGCAGGGGGATGAGACCCAGTACTTC.

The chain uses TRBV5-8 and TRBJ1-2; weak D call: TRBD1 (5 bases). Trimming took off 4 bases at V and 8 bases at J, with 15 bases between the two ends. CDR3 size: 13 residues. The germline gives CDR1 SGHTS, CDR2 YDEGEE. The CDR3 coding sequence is TGTGCCAGCAGCGCCAATGGGGCGCGAGGCTACACCTTC. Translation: CASSANGARGYTF.

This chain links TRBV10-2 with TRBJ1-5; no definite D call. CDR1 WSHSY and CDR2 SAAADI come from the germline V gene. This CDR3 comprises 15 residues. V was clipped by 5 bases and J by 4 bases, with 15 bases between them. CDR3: CASSTSEGVNQPQHF. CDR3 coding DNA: TGCGCCAGCAGTACCTCGGAGGGAGTTAATCAGCCCCAGCATTTT.

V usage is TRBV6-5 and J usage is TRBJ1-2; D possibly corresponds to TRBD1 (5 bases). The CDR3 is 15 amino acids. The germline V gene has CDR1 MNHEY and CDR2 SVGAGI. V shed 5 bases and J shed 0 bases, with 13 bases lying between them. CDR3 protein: CASSLRRTSNYGYTF. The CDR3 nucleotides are TGTGCCAGCAGTCTTCGCCGGACATCTAACTATGGCTACACCTTC.

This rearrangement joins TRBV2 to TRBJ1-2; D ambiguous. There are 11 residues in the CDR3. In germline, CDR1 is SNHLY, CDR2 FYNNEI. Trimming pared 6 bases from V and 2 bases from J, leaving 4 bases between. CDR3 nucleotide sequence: TGTGCCAGCAGACAGAACTATGGCTACACCTTC. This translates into CASRQNYGYTF.

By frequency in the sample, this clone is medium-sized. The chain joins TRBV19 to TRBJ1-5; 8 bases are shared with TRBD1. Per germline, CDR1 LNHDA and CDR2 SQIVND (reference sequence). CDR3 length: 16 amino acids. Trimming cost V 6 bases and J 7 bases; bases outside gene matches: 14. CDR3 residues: CASRNPTGGGHQPQHF. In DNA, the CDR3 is TGTGCCAGTAGGAATCCAACAGGGGGAGGGCACCAGCCCCAGCATTTT. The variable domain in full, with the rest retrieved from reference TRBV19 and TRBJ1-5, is DGGITQSPKYLFRKEGQNVTLSCEQNLNHDAMYWYRQDPGQGLRLIYYSQIVNDFQKGDIAEGYSVSREKKESFPLTVTSAQKNPTAFYLCASRNPTGGGHQPQHFGDGTRLSIL.

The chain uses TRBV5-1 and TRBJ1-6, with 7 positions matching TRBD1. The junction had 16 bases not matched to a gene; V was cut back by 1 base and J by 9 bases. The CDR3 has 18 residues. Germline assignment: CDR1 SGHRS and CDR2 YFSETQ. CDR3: CASSLTTGNIPLGSPLHF. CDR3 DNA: TGCGCCAGCAGCTTGACGACAGGGAATATTCCCTTGGGTTCACCCCTCCACTTT.

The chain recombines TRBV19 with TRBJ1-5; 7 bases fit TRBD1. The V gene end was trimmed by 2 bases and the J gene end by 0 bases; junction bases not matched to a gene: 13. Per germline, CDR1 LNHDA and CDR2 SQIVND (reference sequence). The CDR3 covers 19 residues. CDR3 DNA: TGTGCCAGTAGTATAAAAAGAGGGACAGCACTTCTTAGCAATCAGCCCCAGCATTTT. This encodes CASSIKRGTALLSNQPQHF.

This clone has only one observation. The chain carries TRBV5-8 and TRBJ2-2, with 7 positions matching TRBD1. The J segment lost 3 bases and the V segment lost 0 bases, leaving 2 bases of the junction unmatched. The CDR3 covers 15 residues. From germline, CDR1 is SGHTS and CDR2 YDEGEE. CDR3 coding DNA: TGTGCCAGCAGCTTGGCCGACAGGGACACCGGGGAGCTGTTTTTT. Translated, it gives CASSLADRDTGELFF.